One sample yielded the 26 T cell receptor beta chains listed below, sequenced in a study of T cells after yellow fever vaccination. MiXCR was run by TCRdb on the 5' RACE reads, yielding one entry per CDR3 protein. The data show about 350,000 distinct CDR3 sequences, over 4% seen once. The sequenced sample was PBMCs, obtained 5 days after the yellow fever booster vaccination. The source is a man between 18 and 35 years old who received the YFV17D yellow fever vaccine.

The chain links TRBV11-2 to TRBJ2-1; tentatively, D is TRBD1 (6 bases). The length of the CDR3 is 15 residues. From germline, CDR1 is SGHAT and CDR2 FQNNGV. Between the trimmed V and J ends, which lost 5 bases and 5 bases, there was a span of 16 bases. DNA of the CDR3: TGTGCCAGCAGCGTGGACAGTACTTTAAACAATGAGCAGTTCTTC. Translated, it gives CASSVDSTLNNEQFF.

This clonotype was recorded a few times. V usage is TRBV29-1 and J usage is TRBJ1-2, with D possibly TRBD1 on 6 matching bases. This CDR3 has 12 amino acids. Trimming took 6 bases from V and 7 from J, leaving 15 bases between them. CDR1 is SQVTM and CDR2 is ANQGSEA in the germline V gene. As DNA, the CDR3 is TGCAGCGTGCCTCAGGGGCTCGGTGGCTACACCTTC. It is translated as CSVPQGLGGYTF. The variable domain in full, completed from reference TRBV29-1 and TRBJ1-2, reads SAVISQKPSRDICQRGTSLTIQCQVDSQVTMMFWYRQQPGQSLTLIATANQGSEATYESGFVIDKFPISRPNLTFSTLTVSNMSPEDSSIYLCSVPQGLGGYTFGSGTRLTVV.

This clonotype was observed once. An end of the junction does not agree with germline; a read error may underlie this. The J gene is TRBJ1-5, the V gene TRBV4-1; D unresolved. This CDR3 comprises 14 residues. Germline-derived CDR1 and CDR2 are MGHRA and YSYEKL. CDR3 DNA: TGCGCCAGCAGCCCGCCCAGCAGCACTCAGCCCCAGCATTTT. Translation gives CASSPPSSTQPQHF.

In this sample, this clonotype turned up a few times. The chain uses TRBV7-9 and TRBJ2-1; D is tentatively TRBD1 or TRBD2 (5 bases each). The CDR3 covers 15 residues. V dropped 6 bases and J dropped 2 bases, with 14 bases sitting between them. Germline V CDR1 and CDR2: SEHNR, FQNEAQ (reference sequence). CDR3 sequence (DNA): TGTGCCAGCAGGCCTCGAGGGGACGCCTACAATGAGCAGTTCTTC. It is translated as CASRPRGDAYNEQFF.

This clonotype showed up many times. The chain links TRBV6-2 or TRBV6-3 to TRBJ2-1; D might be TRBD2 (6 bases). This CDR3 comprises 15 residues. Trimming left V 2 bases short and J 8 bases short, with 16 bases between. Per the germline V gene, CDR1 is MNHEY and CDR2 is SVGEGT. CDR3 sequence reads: CASSYPGLPGDEQFF. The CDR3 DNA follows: TGTGCCAGCAGTTACCCCGGACTCCCGGGGGATGAGCAGTTCTTC.

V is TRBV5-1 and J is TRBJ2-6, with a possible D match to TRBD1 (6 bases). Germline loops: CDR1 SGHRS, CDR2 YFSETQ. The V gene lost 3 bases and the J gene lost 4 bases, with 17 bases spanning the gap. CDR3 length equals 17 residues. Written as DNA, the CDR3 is TGCGCCAGCAGCTCCCCAGGGGACGCTAGCGGGGCCAACGTCCTGACTTTC. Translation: CASSSPGDASGANVLTF.

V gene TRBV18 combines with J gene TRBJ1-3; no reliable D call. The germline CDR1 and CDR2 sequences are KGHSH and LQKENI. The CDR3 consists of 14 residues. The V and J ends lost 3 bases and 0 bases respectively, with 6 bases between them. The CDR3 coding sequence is TGTGCCAGCTCACCTGGGATCTCTGGAAACACCATATATTTT. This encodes CASSPGISGNTIYF.

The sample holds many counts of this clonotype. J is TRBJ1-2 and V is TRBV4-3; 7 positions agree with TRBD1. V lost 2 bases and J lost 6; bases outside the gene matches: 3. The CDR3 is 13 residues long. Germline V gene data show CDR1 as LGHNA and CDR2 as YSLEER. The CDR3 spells CASSQRTGDGYTF. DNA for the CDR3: TGCGCCAGCAGCCAACGTACAGGGGATGGCTACACCTTC.

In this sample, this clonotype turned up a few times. CDR3 residues: CASSLRGQDSPLHF. The CDR3 DNA sequence: TGTGCCAGCAGTTTAAGGGGGCAAGATTCACCCCTCCACTTT. This rearrangement joins TRBV12-3 or TRBV12-4 to TRBJ1-6; 7 nucleotides match TRBD1. V was pared by 2 bases and J by 8 bases, with 3 bases of the junction left unmatched. The CDR3 runs 14 residues.

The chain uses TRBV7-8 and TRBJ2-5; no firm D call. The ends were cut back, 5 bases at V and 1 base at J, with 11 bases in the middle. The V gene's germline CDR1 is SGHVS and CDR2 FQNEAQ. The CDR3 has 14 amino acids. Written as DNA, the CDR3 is TGTGCCAGCAGCATTACCGCGTCCCAAGAGACCCAGTACTTC. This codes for CASSITASQETQYF.

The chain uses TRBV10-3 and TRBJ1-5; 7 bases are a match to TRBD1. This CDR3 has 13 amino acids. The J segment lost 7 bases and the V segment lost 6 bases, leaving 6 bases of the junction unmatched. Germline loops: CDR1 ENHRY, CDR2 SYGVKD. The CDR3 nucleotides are TGTGCCATCAGAAGTACAGGGGACCAGCCCCAGCATTTT. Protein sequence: CAIRSTGDQPQHF.

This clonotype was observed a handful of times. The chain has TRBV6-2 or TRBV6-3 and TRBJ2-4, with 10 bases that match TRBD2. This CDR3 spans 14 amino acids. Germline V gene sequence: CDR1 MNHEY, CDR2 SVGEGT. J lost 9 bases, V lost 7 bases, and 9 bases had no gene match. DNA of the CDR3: TGTGCCAGCATAAGCGGGGGGGCAGGGGGCATTCAGTACTTC. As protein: CASISGGAGGIQYF.

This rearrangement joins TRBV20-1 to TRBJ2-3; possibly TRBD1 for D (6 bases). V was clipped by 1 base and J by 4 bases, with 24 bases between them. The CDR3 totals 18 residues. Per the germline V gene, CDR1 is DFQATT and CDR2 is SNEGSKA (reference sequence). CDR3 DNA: TGCAGTGCTAGAGCCAGGTGGGGGCGCAGGCTCGCCCCAGATACGCAGTATTTT. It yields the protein CSARARWGRRLAPDTQYF.

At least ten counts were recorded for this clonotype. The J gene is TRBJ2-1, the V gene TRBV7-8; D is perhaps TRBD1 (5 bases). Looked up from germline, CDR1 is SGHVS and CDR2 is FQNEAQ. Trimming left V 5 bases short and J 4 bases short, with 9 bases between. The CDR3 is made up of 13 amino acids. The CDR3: CASSPDSYNEQFF. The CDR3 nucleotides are TGTGCCAGCAGCCCCGACAGTTACAATGAGCAGTTCTTC.

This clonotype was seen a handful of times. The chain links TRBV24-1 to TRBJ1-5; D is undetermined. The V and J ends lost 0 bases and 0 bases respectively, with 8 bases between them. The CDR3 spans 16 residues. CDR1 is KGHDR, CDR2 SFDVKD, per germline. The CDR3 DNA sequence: TGTGCCACCAGTGATTTGGCAGTCTTTAGCAATCAGCCCCAGCATTTT. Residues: CATSDLAVFSNQPQHF.

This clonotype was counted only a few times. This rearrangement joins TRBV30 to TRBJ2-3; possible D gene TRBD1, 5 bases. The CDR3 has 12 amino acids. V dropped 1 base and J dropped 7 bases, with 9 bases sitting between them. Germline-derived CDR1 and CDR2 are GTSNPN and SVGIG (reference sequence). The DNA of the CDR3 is TGTGCCTGGAGTGCAGGGTCTAATACGCAGTATTTT. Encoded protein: CAWSAGSNTQYF.

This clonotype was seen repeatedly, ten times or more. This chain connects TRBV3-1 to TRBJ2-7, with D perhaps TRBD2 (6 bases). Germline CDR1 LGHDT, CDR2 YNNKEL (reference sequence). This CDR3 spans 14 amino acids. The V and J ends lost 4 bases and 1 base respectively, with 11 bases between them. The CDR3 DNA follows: TGTGCCAGCAGCCGGGACTCGTCGTCCTACGAGCAGTACGTC. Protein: CASSRDSSSYEQYV.

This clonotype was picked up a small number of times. CDR3 in amino acids: CAISETGPQFF. The CDR3 region has the DNA TGTGCCATCAGTGAAACAGGTCCGCAGTTCTTC. The chain recombines TRBV10-3 with TRBJ2-1; D perhaps matches TRBD1 (5 bases). Trimming shortened V by 3 bases and J by 12 bases, and 9 bases separated the two germline ends. The CDR3 covers 11 residues. CDR1 is ENHRY and CDR2 is SYGVKD in the germline V gene.

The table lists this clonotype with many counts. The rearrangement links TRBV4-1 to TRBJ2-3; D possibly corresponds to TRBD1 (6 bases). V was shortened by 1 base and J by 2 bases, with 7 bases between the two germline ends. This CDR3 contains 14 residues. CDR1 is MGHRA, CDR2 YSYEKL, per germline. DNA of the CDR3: TGCGCCAGCAGCCAAGCAGGGGACACAGATACGCAGTATTTT. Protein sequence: CASSQAGDTDTQYF.

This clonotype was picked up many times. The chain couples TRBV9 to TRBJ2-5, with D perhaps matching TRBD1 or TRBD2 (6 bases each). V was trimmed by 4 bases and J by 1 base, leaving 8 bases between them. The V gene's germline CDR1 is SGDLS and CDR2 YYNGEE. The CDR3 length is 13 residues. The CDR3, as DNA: TGTGCCAGCAGCCGGGGGCGCCAAGAGACCCAGTACTTC. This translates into CASSRGRQETQYF. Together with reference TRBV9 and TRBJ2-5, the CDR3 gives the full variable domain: DSGVTQTPKHLITATGQRVTLRCSPRSGDLSVYWYQQSLDQGLQFLIQYYNGEERAKGNILERFSAQQFPDLHSELNLSSLELGDSALYFCASSRGRQETQYFGPGTRLLVL.

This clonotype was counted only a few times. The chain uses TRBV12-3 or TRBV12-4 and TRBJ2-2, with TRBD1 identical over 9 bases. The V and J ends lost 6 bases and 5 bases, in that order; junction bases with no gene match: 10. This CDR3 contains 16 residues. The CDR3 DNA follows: TGTGCCAGCAGGGACACAGGGGGCGGTGGGACCGGGGAGCTGTTTTTT. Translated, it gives CASRDTGGGGTGELFF.

CDR3 sequence: CATSVSGTYIAFF. CDR3 DNA: TGTGCCACCAGTGTCTCAGGGACTTACATAGCTTTCTTT. This chain joins TRBV24-1 and TRBJ1-1; TRBD1 is a possible D gene (5 bases). The CDR3 loop spans 13 amino acids. CDR1 is KGHDR, CDR2 SFDVKD, per germline. Trimming took 5 bases from V and 10 from J, leaving 16 bases between them.

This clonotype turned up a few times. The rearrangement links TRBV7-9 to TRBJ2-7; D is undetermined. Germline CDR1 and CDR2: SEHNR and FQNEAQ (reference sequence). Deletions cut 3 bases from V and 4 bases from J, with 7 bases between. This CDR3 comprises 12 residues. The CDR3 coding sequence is TGTGCCAGCAGCTTCACCGGGTACGAGCAGTACGTC. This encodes CASSFTGYEQYV.

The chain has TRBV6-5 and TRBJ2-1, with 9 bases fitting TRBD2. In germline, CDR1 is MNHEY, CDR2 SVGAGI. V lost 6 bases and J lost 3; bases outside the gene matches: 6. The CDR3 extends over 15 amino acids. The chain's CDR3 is CASRATAGGYNEQFF. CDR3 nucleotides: TGTGCCAGCAGGGCGACAGCGGGGGGCTACAATGAGCAGTTCTTC.

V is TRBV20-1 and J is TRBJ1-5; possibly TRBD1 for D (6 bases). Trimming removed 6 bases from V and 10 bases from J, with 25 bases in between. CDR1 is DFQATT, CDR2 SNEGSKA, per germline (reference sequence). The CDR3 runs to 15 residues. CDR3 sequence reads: CSAPKGQGRFQPQHF. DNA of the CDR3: TGCAGTGCGCCGAAGGGGCAGGGGAGATTTCAACCCCAGCATTTT.

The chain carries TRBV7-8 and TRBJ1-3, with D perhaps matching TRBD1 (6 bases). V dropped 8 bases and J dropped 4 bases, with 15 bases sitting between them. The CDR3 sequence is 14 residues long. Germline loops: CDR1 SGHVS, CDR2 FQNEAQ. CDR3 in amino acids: CASARRGVGNTIYF. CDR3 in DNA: TGTGCCAGCGCCCGGAGGGGGGTCGGAAACACCATATATTTT.